Listed below are T cell receptor beta chains from one sample, sequenced in a study of T cell responses to AZD1222 COVID-19 vaccine. The method was immunoSEQ multiplex PCR; TCRdb's version includes in-frame clones alone and lacks a portion of them. The sample has 25,000 to 30,000 clones, around nine tenths seen once. The input for sequencing was peripheral blood, taken on day 0 of AZD1222 vaccination. These receptors were obtained from an adult in good health. Each CDR3 is given with its conserved first and last residue. Fields, in order: clone size, J gene, D gene, V gene, CDR3 DNA, CDR3 protein. The D gene is left open where the match is weak. Size is stated for part of the rows, as once, few or many counts, or as a class when the clone is expanded.

size: .
J: TRBJ2-7
D: TRBD2
V: TRBV20-1
DNA: TGCAGTGCTAGTGGCCTAGCGGGGTCCTACGAGCAGTACTTC
CDR3: CSASGLAGSYEQYF

size: .
J: TRBJ2-2
D: TRBD2
V: TRBV4-3
DNA: TGCGCCAGCAGCCAAGAGGGCGGGAGGAACACCGGGGAGCTGTTTTTT
CDR3: CASSQEGGRNTGELFF

size: .
J: TRBJ1-3
D: .
V: TRBV28
DNA: TGTGCCAGCAGCCCATTAAGGTCCTTCCTCAAGGGAAACACCATATATTTT
CDR3: CASSPLRSFLKGNTIYF

size: .
J: TRBJ2-4
D: .
V: TRBV19
DNA: TGTGCCAGTAGTATGATTCCCTCACAAAAAAACATTCAGTACTTC
CDR3: CASSMIPSQKNIQYF

size: .
J: TRBJ1-2
D: TRBD1
V: TRBV7-2
DNA: TGTGCCAGCAGCTTGGACAGGGACGACGGCTACACCTTC
CDR3: CASSLDRDDGYTF

size: .
J: TRBJ2-3
D: .
V: TRBV7-2
DNA: TGTGCCAGCAGCTTTGTAGGGTTTGGCACAGATACGCAGTATTTT
CDR3: CASSFVGFGTDTQYF

size: .
J: TRBJ2-7
D: TRBD2
V: TRBV7-9
DNA: TGTGCCAGCAGCTTAGGACTAGCGGGCTTCTACGAGCAGTACTTC
CDR3: CASSLGLAGFYEQYF

size: .
J: TRBJ2-1
D: .
V: TRBV7-9
DNA: TGTGCCAGCAGTCTAAATAGCGTAACCTACAATGAGCAGTTCTTC
CDR3: CASSLNSVTYNEQFF

size: .
J: TRBJ1-2
D: .
V: TRBV18
DNA: TGTGCCAGCTCACCACCGGGGGCCGGGGGCTACACCTTC
CDR3: CASSPPGAGGYTF

size: .
J: TRBJ1-1
D: .
V: TRBV24-1
DNA: TGTGCCACCGACCGTATCCGTCACGAGGGGGCTGAAGCTTTCTTT
CDR3: CATDRIRHEGAEAFF

size: .
J: TRBJ1-2
D: .
V: TRBV18
DNA: TGTGCCAGCTCACCGAGCGTAGACCCCTATGGCTACACCTTC
CDR3: CASSPSVDPYGYTF

size: .
J: TRBJ1-1
D: .
V: TRBV5-1
DNA: TGCGCCAGCAGCTCGTTTAACATGAACACTGAAGCTTTCTTT
CDR3: CASSSFNMNTEAFF

size: .
J: TRBJ1-6
D: .
V: TRBV4-1
DNA: TGCGCCAGCAGCCAAGAGGACAGTAATAATTCACCCCTCCACTTT
CDR3: CASSQEDSNNSPLHF

size: .
J: TRBJ1-1
D: .
V: TRBV5-1
DNA: TGCGCCAGCAGCGCCCTAAGGGCCAACACTGAAGCTTTCTTT
CDR3: CASSALRANTEAFF

size: .
J: TRBJ1-2
D: .
V: TRBV18
DNA: TGTGCCAGCTCACCCCTCGACCAGGACGGAACCCGGGGCTATGGCTACACCTTC
CDR3: CASSPLDQDGTRGYGYTF

size: .
J: TRBJ1-2
D: TRBD1
V: TRBV2
DNA: TGTGCCAGCAGCCGGGACAGGGCGAACTATGGCTACACCTTC
CDR3: CASSRDRANYGYTF

size: .
J: TRBJ2-2
D: .
V: TRBV18
DNA: TGTGCCAGCTCACCCCCGGACCTAAATAGTGCCGGGGAGCTGTTTTTT
CDR3: CASSPPDLNSAGELFF

size: few
J: TRBJ1-5
D: TRBD1
V: TRBV4-1
DNA: TGCGCCAGCAGCCCAGGACAGGGAAGCAATCAGCCCCAGCATTTT
CDR3: CASSPGQGSNQPQHF

size: .
J: TRBJ1-2
D: .
V: TRBV7-2
DNA: TGTGCCAGCAGCTTAGGTGTGGATAACTATGGCTACACCTTC
CDR3: CASSLGVDNYGYTF

size: .
J: TRBJ1-1
D: .
V: TRBV5-4
DNA: TGTGCCAGCAGCTACCCGGCGGCTGAAGCTTTCTTT
CDR3: CASSYPAAEAFF

size: .
J: TRBJ2-7
D: TRBD2
V: TRBV6-5
DNA: TGTGCCAGCAGAGCCCCTAGCGGGAGGGAGTACGAGCAGTACTTC
CDR3: CASRAPSGREYEQYF

size: .
J: TRBJ1-2
D: .
V: TRBV28
DNA: TGTGCCAGCAGCCCGGGACCGCGAAGGCCCTATGGCTACACCTTC
CDR3: CASSPGPRRPYGYTF

size: .
J: TRBJ2-2
D: TRBD2
V: TRBV5-4
DNA: TGTGCCAGCAGCTTGAGAGCGGGAGATACCGGGGAGCTGTTTTTT
CDR3: CASSLRAGDTGELFF

size: .
J: TRBJ2-3
D: TRBD2
V: TRBV6-5
DNA: TGTGCCAGCAGTTACTCAAGCGGGAGGGCCGAGGAAACGCAGTATTTT
CDR3: CASSYSSGRAEETQYF

size: .
J: TRBJ1-5
D: .
V: TRBV19
DNA: TGTGCCAGTAGTAGAACTACCGGGACACCGAGCAATCAGCCCCAGCATTTT
CDR3: CASSRTTGTPSNQPQHF

size: .
J: TRBJ1-3
D: .
V: TRBV10-3
DNA: TGTGCCATCAGTGAGTCGATTCTGACAGCTGTGTCTGGAAACACCATATATTTT
CDR3: CAISESILTAVSGNTIYF

size: few
J: TRBJ1-1
D: .
V: TRBV6-5
DNA: TGTGCCAGCAGTTTGGACAGTGAAGCTTTCTTT
CDR3: CASSLDSEAFF

size: .
J: TRBJ2-3
D: .
V: TRBV7-2
DNA: TGTGCCAGCAGCCCCAGGTACACAGATACGCAGTATTTT
CDR3: CASSPRYTDTQYF

size: .
J: TRBJ1-1
D: .
V: TRBV6-5
DNA: TGTGCCAGCATTCACACAGCGAACACTGAAGCTTTCTTT
CDR3: CASIHTANTEAFF

size: few
J: TRBJ1-2
D: .
V: TRBV25-1
DNA: TGTGCCAGCAGTGAAGCCGGGCTTCATGGCTACACCTTC
CDR3: CASSEAGLHGYTF

size: .
J: TRBJ2-2
D: .
V: TRBV19
DNA: TGTGCCAGTACCCGGTTACCGGGGGAGCTGTTTTTT
CDR3: CASTRLPGELFF

size: .
J: TRBJ1-2
D: TRBD1
V: TRBV18
DNA: TGTGCCAGCTCACCGGGACAGGGGCCCGGCTACACCTTC
CDR3: CASSPGQGPGYTF

size: .
J: TRBJ1-5
D: .
V: TRBV9
DNA: TGTGCCAGCAGCGACAAGGGCAGGCCTGACGGCAATCAGCCCCAGCATTTT
CDR3: CASSDKGRPDGNQPQHF

size: once
J: TRBJ2-1
D: .
V: TRBV7-2
DNA: TGTGCCAGCAGCCCGACAGGGACTAACTTCTACAATGAGCAGTTCTTC
CDR3: CASSPTGTNFYNEQFF

size: .
J: TRBJ1-3
D: .
V: TRBV7-2
DNA: TGTGCCAGCAGCTTAACAGGTCCCTTTGCCACCATATATTTT
CDR3: CASSLTGPFATIYF

size: .
J: TRBJ1-2
D: .
V: TRBV5-6
DNA: TGTGCCAGCAGCTTGGTAGGGAGTCCCACCTTC
CDR3: CASSLVGSPTF

size: few
J: TRBJ2-1
D: TRBD2
V: TRBV7-3
DNA: TGTGCCAGCAGCTCGGGACTAGCGGGAGATGGGCAGTTCTTC
CDR3: CASSSGLAGDGQFF

size: .
J: TRBJ2-1
D: TRBD2
V: TRBV7-9
DNA: TGTGCCAGCAGCTTCGGGAGCGGGAGATGGAATGAGCAGTTCTTC
CDR3: CASSFGSGRWNEQFF

size: .
J: TRBJ1-1
D: .
V: TRBV2
DNA: TGTGCCATCCCGGGGGGCTTCACTGAAGCTTTCTTT
CDR3: CAIPGGFTEAFF

size: few
J: TRBJ1-2
D: .
V: TRBV18
DNA: TGTGCCAGCTCACCACCCACGCCCTGGGACTATGGCTACACCTTC
CDR3: CASSPPTPWDYGYTF

size: .
J: TRBJ2-1
D: .
V: TRBV7-2
DNA: TGTGCCAGCAGCTTACGGTCCACCACCCAACTCTTC
CDR3: CASSLRSTTQLF

size: .
J: TRBJ2-1
D: TRBD2
V: TRBV4-1
DNA: TGCGCCAGCAGCCCCCTAGGACTAGCAACCTACAATGAGCAGTTCTTC
CDR3: CASSPLGLATYNEQFF

size: .
J: TRBJ2-5
D: TRBD2
V: TRBV12-3/TRBV12-4
DNA: TGTGCCAGCAGTTGGGGCGGGGGGACCCAGTACTTC
CDR3: CASSWGGGTQYF

size: .
J: TRBJ1-6
D: .
V: TRBV19
DNA: TGTGCCAGTAGTTCGGCGGACAATTCACCCCTCCACTTT
CDR3: CASSSADNSPLHF

size: .
J: TRBJ2-7
D: .
V: TRBV7-2
DNA: TGTGCCAGCAGCTCAAGGACCCTCTACGAGCAGTACTTC
CDR3: CASSSRTLYEQYF

size: .
J: TRBJ1-3
D: .
V: TRBV19
DNA: TGTGCCAGTATCCAGGGGACCATAGGCGGTGGAAACACCATATATTTT
CDR3: CASIQGTIGGGNTIYF

size: .
J: TRBJ2-1
D: .
V: TRBV9
DNA: TGTGCCAGCAGCGTACAGGGTATTGAGCAGTTCTTC
CDR3: CASSVQGIEQFF

size: .
J: TRBJ1-2
D: .
V: TRBV23-1
DNA: TGCGCCAGCAGTCAAAGAGTGGGTAACTATGGCTACACCTTC
CDR3: CASSQRVGNYGYTF

size: once
J: TRBJ2-5
D: .
V: TRBV12-3/TRBV12-4
DNA: TGTGCCAGCAGTTACCAAGAGACCCAGTACTTC
CDR3: CASSYQETQYF

size: .
J: TRBJ2-5
D: TRBD2
V: TRBV10-3
DNA: TGTGCCATCAAGGGACTAGCGGGAGAGACCCAGTACTTC
CDR3: CAIKGLAGETQYF

size: .
J: TRBJ2-3
D: TRBD2
V: TRBV9
DNA: TGTGCCAGCAGCGTAGATCCGGGCGGGAGAGGCTCAGCAGATACGCAGTATTTT
CDR3: CASSVDPGGRGSADTQYF